The source of this T cell receptor (beta chain) is a study of control samples from healthy donors and cancer patients. Data came from immunoSEQ multiplex PCR; TCRdb stores just in-frame clones and leaves some out. Of about 160,000 clones listed, around 96% were seen once; the top ten hold about 0.94%. This CDR3 has 14 residues. J gave up 11 bases and V 6 bases, and 12 bases lay outside the gene matches. Germline V gene lookup returns CDR1 ENHRY and CDR2 SYGVKD. The TCR comes from a woman aged 30 to 39 in good health. The J gene is TRBJ1-1, the V gene TRBV10-3; TRBD1 aligns across 10 bases. Sequenced: blood. The CDR3 DNA reads TGTGCCATCAGGAAGGACAGGGGGGCCGAGAAGGCTTTCTTT. This encodes CAIRKDRGAEKAFF.